What follows are 3 T cell receptor beta chains derived from one specimen sequenced in a study of cytomegalovirus exposure and HLA in healthy donors. Primers for the PCR totalled 60 Vbeta and 13 Jbeta. TCRdb's table, derived via immunoSEQ multiplex PCR, lists solely in-frame clones and lacks some. Of about 190,000 clones in the sample, 60% to 85% were seen once. The sequenced sample was PBMCs. The receptors here all came from a middle-aged woman in good health and CMV-seronegative.

The chain employs TRBV7-9 and TRBJ2-1, with 12 bases matching TRBD2. Germline CDR1 SEHNR, CDR2 FQNEAQ (reference sequence). CDR3 length equals 11 residues. J gave up 12 bases and V 7 bases, and 1 base lay outside the gene matches. The CDR3 region has the DNA TGTGCCAGCACTAGCGGGAGGGCGCAGTTCTTC. Amino acid sequence: CASTSGRAQFF.

The rearrangement links TRBV5-4 to TRBJ1-2; tentatively, D is TRBD1 (6 bases). The CDR3 runs to 15 residues. Germline CDR1 SGHNT, CDR2 YYREEE (reference sequence). V gave up 1 base and J gave up 10 bases, with 20 bases separating them. The CDR3 DNA is TGTGCCAGCAGCTTGTCGATCAACGGACAGCGAGACTACACCTTC. Translating it yields CASSLSINGQRDYTF.

This clone was picked up a small number of times. This chain connects TRBV9 to TRBJ1-1, with a possible D match to TRBD1 (6 bases). V was clipped by 0 bases and J by 3 bases, with 6 bases between them. CDR1 and CDR2 (germline): SGDLS, YYNGEE. The CDR3 covers 13 residues. Written as DNA, the CDR3 is TGTGCCAGCAGCGTAGGACAGGACACTGAAGCTTTCTTT. Protein product: CASSVGQDTEAFF.